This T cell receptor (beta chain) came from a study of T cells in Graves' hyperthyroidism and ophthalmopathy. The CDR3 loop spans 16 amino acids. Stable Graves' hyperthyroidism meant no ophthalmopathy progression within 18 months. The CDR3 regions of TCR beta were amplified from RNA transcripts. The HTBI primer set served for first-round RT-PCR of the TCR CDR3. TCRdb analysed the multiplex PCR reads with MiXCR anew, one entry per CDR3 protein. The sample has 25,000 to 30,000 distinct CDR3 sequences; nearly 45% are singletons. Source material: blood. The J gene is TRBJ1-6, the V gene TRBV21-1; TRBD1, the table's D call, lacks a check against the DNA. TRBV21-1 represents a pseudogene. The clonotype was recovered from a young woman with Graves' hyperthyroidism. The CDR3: CASRGQGRSYNSPLHF. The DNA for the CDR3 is TGTGCCAGCAGGGGACAGGGAAGGTCGTATAATTCACCCCTCCACTTT.